Sequencing of this T cell receptor beta chain was carried out in a study of naive and memory T cell subsets. The length of the CDR3 is 15 residues. Germline V gene sequence: CDR1 MNHEY, CDR2 SVGAGI. V shed 2 bases and J 3 bases; nucleotides not matched to a gene: 3. Alpha and beta libraries were amplified separately from the second PCR onward. This clonotype was seen more than once but under ten times. Its specificity is unknown. General study findings and limits: Findings for naive and memory subsets could not be checked against ground truth. Possibly reflecting memory cells re-expressing CD45RA, a few larger clonotypes occurred in naive repertoires, especially CD8.

The beta constant-region primer was an equimolar mix of two oligonucleotides covering TRBC1 and TRBC2. Four rounds of PCR amplified the ligated cDNA using nested alpha and beta constant-region primers plus SP2. A 12-nucleotide UMI and the SP2 primer were added to the cDNA 3' end by oligonucleotide ligation. MiXCR, run by TCRdb on the UMI-ligation and nested PCR reads, gives a single entry per CDR3 protein. The table includes under 150,000 distinct CDR3 sequences, about 20% detected once. The chain uses TRBV6-5 and TRBJ2-3; 9 bases are shared with TRBD1. The sequencing input was naive CD8+ T cells from blood. This receptor was identified in a human donor in good health. The CDR3 DNA reads TGTGCCAGCAGTTACGTACAGGGGGCTACAGATACGCAGTATTTT. This encodes CASSYVQGATDTQYF.